This T cell receptor beta chain originates from a study of T cell responses to AZD1222 COVID-19 vaccine. Clones were sequenced by immunoSEQ multiplex PCR, and TCRdb holds only the in-frame ones, with some missing. In the table there are 65,000 to 85,000 clones, 70% to 90% of which are singletons. The V gene's germline CDR1 is MDHEN and CDR2 SYDVKM. The CDR3 has 15 residues. V trimming: 3 bases; J trimming: 4 bases; junction bases outside the gene matches: 6. This sequence was found in an adult who received the AZD1222 COVID-19 vaccine. The source was peripheral blood, collected 28 days after the second AZD1222 dose. The genes are TRBV28 and TRBJ1-5; 7 bases align to TRBD1. The CDR3 sequence is CASSFLDRDNQPQHF. CDR3 nucleotide sequence: TGTGCCAGCAGTTTTCTTGACAGGGATAATCAGCCCCAGCATTTT.